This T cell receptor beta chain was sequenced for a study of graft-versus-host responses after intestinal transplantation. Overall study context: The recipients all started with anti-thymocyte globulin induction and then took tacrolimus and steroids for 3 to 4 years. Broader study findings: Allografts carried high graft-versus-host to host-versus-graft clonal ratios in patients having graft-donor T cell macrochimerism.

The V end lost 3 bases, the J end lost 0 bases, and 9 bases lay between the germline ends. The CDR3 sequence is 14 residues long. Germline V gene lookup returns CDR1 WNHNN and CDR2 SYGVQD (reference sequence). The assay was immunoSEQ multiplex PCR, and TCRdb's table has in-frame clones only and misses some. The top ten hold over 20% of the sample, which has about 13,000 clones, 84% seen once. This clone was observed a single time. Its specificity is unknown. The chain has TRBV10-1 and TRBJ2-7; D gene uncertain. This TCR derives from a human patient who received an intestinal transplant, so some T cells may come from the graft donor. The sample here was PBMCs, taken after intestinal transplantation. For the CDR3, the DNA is TGCGCCAGCAGTGACCCGACCCGCTCCTACGAGCAGTACTTC. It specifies CASSDPTRSYEQYF.